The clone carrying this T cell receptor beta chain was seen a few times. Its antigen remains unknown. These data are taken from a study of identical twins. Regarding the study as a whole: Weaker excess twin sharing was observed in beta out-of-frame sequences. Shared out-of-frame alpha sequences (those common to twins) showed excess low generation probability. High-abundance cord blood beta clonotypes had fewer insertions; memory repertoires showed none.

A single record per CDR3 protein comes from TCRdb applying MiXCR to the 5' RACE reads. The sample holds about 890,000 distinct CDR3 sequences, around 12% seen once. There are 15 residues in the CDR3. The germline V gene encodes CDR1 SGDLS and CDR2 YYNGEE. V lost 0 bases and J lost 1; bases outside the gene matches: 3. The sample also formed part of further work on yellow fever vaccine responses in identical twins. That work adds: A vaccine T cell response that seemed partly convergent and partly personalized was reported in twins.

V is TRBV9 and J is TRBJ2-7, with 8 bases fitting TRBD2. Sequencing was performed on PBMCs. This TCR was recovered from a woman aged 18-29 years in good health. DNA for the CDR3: TGTGCCAGCAGCGTAGAGCCTAGCGGGTCCTACGAGCAGTACTTC. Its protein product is CASSVEPSGSYEQYF.